The 6 T cell receptor beta chains below all came from one sample that was sequenced in a study of vaccination and CD4 T cells after COVID-19. Treatment reported: roughly 10-day PBMC culture with coronavirus spike peptide pools or control peptides (ViraFEST assay). Sequence data for DNA of cultured CD4+ T cells were generated by the Oncomine TCR Beta short-read assay. TCRdb passed the PCR reads through MiXCR, listing each CDR3 protein once. This table has about 20,000 distinct CDR3 sequences, just under 55% appearing once. These receptors lack a known antigen. Material for sequencing was CD4+ T cells from blood, cultured in vitro. These receptors all come from a human donor who had recovered from COVID-19.

The V and J genes are TRBV20-1 and TRBJ1-2, with TRBD1 matching over 11 bases. The CDR3 consists of 11 residues. From germline, CDR1 is DFQATT and CDR2 SNEGSKA (reference sequence). V was pared by 5 bases and J by 12 bases, with 5 bases of the junction left unmatched. The CDR3 DNA is TGCAGTGCTCAAGGACAGGGGGCAAACACCTTC. It is translated as CSAQGQGANTF.

This clonotype occurred a few times. The V and J genes are TRBV20-1 and TRBJ1-5, with 8 bases matching TRBD1. The ends lost 0 bases at V and 5 bases at J; junction bases unmatched: 3. The germline CDR1 and CDR2 sequences are DFQATT and SNEGSKA (reference sequence). The CDR3 has 14 residues. CDR3 in amino acids: CSARDLQGDQPQHF. CDR3 nucleotide sequence: TGCAGTGCTAGAGATCTACAGGGGGATCAGCCCCAGCATTTT.

The chain carries TRBV7-9 and TRBJ1-1; possible D gene TRBD1, 6 bases. The germline V gene has CDR1 SEHNR and CDR2 FQNEAQ (reference sequence). The CDR3 extends over 14 amino acids. V lost 6 bases to trimming and J lost 3 bases, with 14 bases between them. CDR3 bases: TGTGCCAGCAGACCGCAGGGGACTTACACTGAAGCTTTCTTT. This gives the protein CASRPQGTYTEAFF.

This chain connects TRBV10-3 to TRBJ2-6; no firm D call. In germline, CDR1 is ENHRY, CDR2 SYGVKD. The CDR3 totals 14 residues. The V and J ends lost 2 bases and 4 bases respectively, with 6 bases between them. CDR3 region: CAISEIGGANVLTF. CDR3 DNA sequence: TGTGCCATCAGTGAGATCGGAGGGGCCAACGTCCTGACTTTC.

Only one count was recorded for this clonotype. The chain is built from TRBV25-1 and TRBJ1-6; the match to TRBD1 covers 7 bases. Germline lookup yields CDR1 MGHDK and CDR2 SYGVNS. Trimming cost V 6 bases and J 8 bases; bases outside gene matches: 4. This CDR3 is built from 13 residues. The chain's CDR3 is CASRRGTDSPLHF. Here the CDR3 DNA reads TGTGCCAGCAGGAGAGGGACAGATTCACCCCTCCACTTT.

V is TRBV7-8 and J is TRBJ2-3; D unclear. Germline loops: CDR1 SGHVS, CDR2 FQNEAQ. The CDR3 extends over 12 amino acids. Trimming removed 5 bases from V and 3 bases from J, with 6 bases in between. The CDR3 DNA sequence: TGTGCCAGCAGCCCACGGACAGATACGCAGTATTTT. Residues: CASSPRTDTQYF.